Included here is one T cell receptor (beta chain) sequence, with context. This clone has a single count. This clone's antigen is unknown. Base qualities were left out, and no much larger clone turns up one base away. These data originate in a study of monozygotic twins with cystic fibrosis (dated by TCRdb to the early 2020s). A note on the overall study: Barcoded libraries were prepared from approximately 3 micrograms of fragmented DNA with approximately 15 PCR cycles. Made up mostly of children and adolescents, the cohort included ten female and six male twin pairs ranging in age from about 2.0 to 36.4 years, with a median of about 9 years. Twins were ranked among more than 900 cohort participants for weight-for-height and FEVPerc (FEV1 disease centile) on the day of blood sampling. To assess genetic influence on V and J gene usage, the study compared TCR beta repertoires within and across 16 monozygotic twin pairs with cystic fibrosis. Data for three of the twin pairs had already been reported earlier in a different context. What the work shows at the level of the full study, not this receptor alone: V gene usage was most similar to the co-twin for 13 of 16 pairs, and J usage for 8 of 16 pairs, suggesting genetic constraints. The cohort was small, and the number of shared CDR3s showed no association with age, concordance or disease severity. Simpson clonality tended to be low (median roughly 0.0097), which suggests a naive-dominated repertoire, although clonality was higher in the most severely affected patients. Monozygotic CF twin pairs shared significantly more nucleotide-identical clonotypes within each pair than unrelated CF individuals shared with one another (P = 0.000026, Mann-Whitney).

Following the manufacturer's instructions, TCR beta CDR3 regions were amplified by multiplex PCR with the immunoSEQ immune profiling system. An Illumina NextSeq system was used to carry out the sequencing. The original methods were these. The immunoSEQ Analyzer platform handled processing of the sequence data, and clonality was calculated by taking the square root of Simpson's index of productive rearrangements. Jensen-Shannon distance served as the measure of similarity in V and J usage, while OLGA was used to compute CDR3 generation probabilities. Shared CDR3 sequences were searched in the immuneACCESS database (August 2020) and in VDJdb (December 2020). This is the immuneACCESS table as TCRdb keeps it, with only in-frame sequences that have V and J called. A part of the clones is gone; compared with another copy, unresolved V genes explain less than half, and the rest is unexplained. That table is the source of V, J and clone size, and D and trimming were worked out from the DNA. Here the sample has over 20,000 clones; approximately 90% occur a single time. The ten largest clonotypes hold 0.29% of the sample.

According to the germline V gene, CDR1 reads SNHLY and CDR2 reads FYNNEI. The germline V and J ends show losses of 6 bases and 4 bases respectively, and no gene match explains 19 bases of the junction. The CDR3 measures 18 amino acids from cysteine to phenylalanine. The retained sequence is limited to the CDR3, 54 bases, with the frame set at the first base. The twin pairs came from the European Cystic Fibrosis Twin and Sibling Study Cohort, a cohort that recruited patients from approximately 160 CF clinics across 14 European countries. Zygosity and CFTR genotype were confirmed in-house, and zygosity was tested by multiplex PCR of nine short tandem repeat loci. Peripheral blood was sampled from each twin, and clinical parameters were recorded on the day of blood sampling. Genomic DNA was isolated from peripheral blood cells with phenol/chloroform and kept in TE buffer at 4 degrees C.

This clonotype was obtained from a girl aged 2-10 years with cystic fibrosis. The sequencing sample was made of blood. The rearranged segments are TRBV2 and TRBJ1-2; 8 central bases correspond to TRBD1. The nucleotide sequence reads as follows: TGTGCCAGCAGCTCAAGCGGTCCCCGGGACAGGAGGGTCTATGGCTACACCTTC. Translated, this gives CASSSSGPRDRRVYGYTF.